This T cell receptor beta chain came from a study of graft-versus-host responses after intestinal transplantation. Study overall: Isolated intestinal, liver-intestinal, or multivisceral transplants had been given to the recipients. Findings and limits, study-wide: Some GvH clones were seen earlier in gut or blood, suggesting intestinal origin. GvH clone levels peaked in circulation, and this peak was associated with early post-transplant HvG declines.

The ends were cut back, 3 bases at V and 2 bases at J, with 1 base in the middle. The germline CDR1 and CDR2 sequences are MNHEY and SMNVEV (reference sequence). This CDR3 is 12 amino acids long. Using immunoSEQ multiplex PCR, the repertoire was profiled, and TCRdb retains in-frame clones only, with some absent. The sample shows over 100,000 clones, 85% to 95% of them seen only once. For this clone: Its antigen remains unidentified.

The sample here was unstimulated CD8+ T cells sorted from spleen or lymph node cells, taken before transplant. This clonotype was sampled from a human donor who was the organ donor for an intestinal transplant. This rearrangement joins TRBV27 to TRBJ1-4; D remains unclear. The CDR3 spells CASSFTNEKLFF. In DNA, the CDR3 is TGTGCCAGCAGTTTTACTAATGAAAAACTGTTTTTT.